The 2 T cell receptor beta chains presented below share a single source sample, sequenced in a study of T-cell memory formation after mild COVID-19. TCRdb ran MiXCR on the 5' RACE reads and lists one entry per CDR3 protein. The repertoire consists of about 560,000 distinct CDR3 sequences, with roughly 17% occurring once and the leading ten covering around 8.1%. Sequenced material: PBMCs or a T cell subset sorted from them (not recorded which). The receptors derive from an adult woman who had mild COVID-19 (a few samples of this study predate the infection). Cell type and time point are not known.

This clonotype was observed a handful of times. The genes are TRBV20-1 and TRBJ2-2; TRBD2 matches at 9 bases. The length of the CDR3 is 16 residues. The V and J ends lost 6 bases and 0 bases, in that order; junction bases with no gene match: 8. Looked up from germline, CDR1 is DFQATT and CDR2 is SNEGSKA (reference sequence). The CDR3, as DNA: TGCAGTGCGAGGGCTCTAGCGGGACCGAACACCGGGGAGCTGTTTTTT. This gives the protein CSARALAGPNTGELFF.

The chain uses TRBV4-2 and TRBJ2-5; TRBD2 agrees at 12 bases. Germline loops: CDR1 LGHNA, CDR2 YNFKEQ. CDR3 size: 17 residues. J lost 1 base, V lost 1 base, and 4 bases had no gene match. The CDR3 nucleotides are TGTGCCAGCAGCCAAGGGACTAGCGGGATTATCCAAGAGACCCAGTACTTC. Translated: CASSQGTSGIIQETQYF.